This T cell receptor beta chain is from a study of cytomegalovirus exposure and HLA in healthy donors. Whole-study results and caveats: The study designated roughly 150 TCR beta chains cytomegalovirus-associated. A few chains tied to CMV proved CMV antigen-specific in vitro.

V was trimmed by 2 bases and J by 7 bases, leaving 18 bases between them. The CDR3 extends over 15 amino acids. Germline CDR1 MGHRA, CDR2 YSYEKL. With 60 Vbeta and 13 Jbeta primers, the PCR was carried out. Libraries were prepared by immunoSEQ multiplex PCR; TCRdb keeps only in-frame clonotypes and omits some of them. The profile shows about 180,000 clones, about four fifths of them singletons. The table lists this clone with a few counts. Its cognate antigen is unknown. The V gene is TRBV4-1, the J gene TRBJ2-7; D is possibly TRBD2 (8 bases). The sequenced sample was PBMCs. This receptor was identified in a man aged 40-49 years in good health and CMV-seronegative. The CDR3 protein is CASSQFQTGTREQYF. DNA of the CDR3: TGCGCCAGCAGCCAATTTCAGACAGGGACTAGGGAGCAGTACTTC.